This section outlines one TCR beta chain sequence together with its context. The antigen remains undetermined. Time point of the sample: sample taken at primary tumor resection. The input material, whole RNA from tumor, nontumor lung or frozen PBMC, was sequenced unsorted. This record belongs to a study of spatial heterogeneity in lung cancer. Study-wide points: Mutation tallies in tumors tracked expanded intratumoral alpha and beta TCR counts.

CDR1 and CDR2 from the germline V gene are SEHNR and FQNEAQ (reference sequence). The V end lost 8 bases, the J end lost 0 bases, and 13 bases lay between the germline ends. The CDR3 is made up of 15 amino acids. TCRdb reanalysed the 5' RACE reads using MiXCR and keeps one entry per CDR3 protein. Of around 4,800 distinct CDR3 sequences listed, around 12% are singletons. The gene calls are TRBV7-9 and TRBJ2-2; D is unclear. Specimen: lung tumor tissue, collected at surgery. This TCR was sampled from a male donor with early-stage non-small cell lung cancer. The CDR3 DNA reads TGTGCCAGCCCACCCATAGTGCCGAACACCGGGGAGCTGTTTTTT. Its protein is CASPPIVPNTGELFF. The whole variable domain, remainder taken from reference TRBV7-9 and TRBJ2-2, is DTGVSQNPRHKITKRGQNVTFRCDPISEHNRLYWYRQTLGQGPEFLTYFQNEAQLEKSRLLSDRFSAERPKGSFSTLEIQRTEQGDSAMYLCASPPIVPNTGELFFGEGSRLTVL.